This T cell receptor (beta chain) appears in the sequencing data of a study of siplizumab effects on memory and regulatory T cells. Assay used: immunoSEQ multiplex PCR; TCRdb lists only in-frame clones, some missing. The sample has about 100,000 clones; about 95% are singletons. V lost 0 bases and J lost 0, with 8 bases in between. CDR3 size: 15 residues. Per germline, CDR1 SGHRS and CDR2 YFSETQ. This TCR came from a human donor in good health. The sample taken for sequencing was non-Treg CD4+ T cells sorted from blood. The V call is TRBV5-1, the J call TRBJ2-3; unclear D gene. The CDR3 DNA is TGCGCCAGCAGCTTGGAGGGCAGTAGCACAGATACGCAGTATTTT. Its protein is CASSLEGSSTDTQYF.